What follows describes a single T cell receptor beta chain. The data stem from a study of early stage breast cancer tumors. Using immunoSEQ multiplex PCR, the repertoire was profiled, and TCRdb retains in-frame clones only, with some absent. Seen here are about 48,000 clones, 65% to 90% observed once, and the top ten hold about 1.4%. The material sequenced was blood. The clonotype comes from a person aged 45-60 years with breast cancer.

The DNA for the CDR3 is TGTGCCAGTAGAAACTCCTTGGGGAATCAGCCCCAGCATTTT. This translates into CASRNSLGNQPQHF. The rearrangement joins TRBV19 to TRBJ1-5; D gene unclear. Germline-derived CDR1 and CDR2 are LNHDA and SQIVND (reference sequence). This CDR3 comprises 14 residues. V gave up 6 bases and J gave up 4 bases, with 13 bases separating them. The whole variable domain, remainder taken from reference TRBV19 and TRBJ1-5, is DGGITQSPKYLFRKEGQNVTLSCEQNLNHDAMYWYRQDPGQGLRLIYYSQIVNDFQKGDIAEGYSVSREKKESFPLTVTSAQKNPTAFYLCASRNSLGNQPQHFGDGTRLSIL.